This paragraph reports one T cell receptor beta chain. This receptor's antigen is unknown. Per-base quality was not reported, and no clone a single base away is much larger than it. For commercial TCRB immunosequencing, five hundred nanograms of biopsy DNA were submitted for each sample. A two-step, amplification bias-controlled multiplex PCR was used by Adaptive Biotechnology to amplify CDR3 regions from genomic DNA. Primers covering every V and J gene segment were used in the first PCR, while barcodes and Illumina adapters were added in the second PCR. An Illumina instrument was used to sequence the CDR3 libraries. The authors' analysis ran thus. Vendor-provided pipelines were combined with custom analysis of raw data in R/Bioconductor under R version 3.3.0. Clonality, ranging from 0 to 1, was calculated as the inverse of the normalised Shannon entropy of all productive clones. High-frequency clones were defined as the repertoire share of the top 100 clones, retaining only clones passing a 95% confidence test. Overlap between samples was measured with the Morisita-Horn index, while repertoire diversity was measured with the Simpson index. In its TCRdb copy, this immuneACCESS table keeps in-frame sequences only and misses some clones. Where compared with another copy, unresolved V genes explain less than half of these, and the others have no known cause. The V and J calls and the clone size are those of that table, but D and trimming were determined from the DNA. The sample table holds 9,500 to 15,000 clones, of which more than 75% were seen once. The ten most abundant clones make up 11% of the sample.

This entry comes from a study of T cell repertoires in ileal Crohn's disease (dated by TCRdb to the late 2010s). Context from the whole study: The median duration of disease was approximately 8.3 years, and at the time of surgery around 36% of patients were active smokers. Surgery was performed for a complication in all patients, with stricturing disease in approximately 60% and penetrating disease in 39%. Roughly half of the patients were given postoperative therapy, with around eleven receiving thiopurines and 18 receiving anti-TNF agents. M6 samples consisted of neoterminal ileum biopsies collected during postoperative colonoscopy. A prospective multicentre cohort supplied the 50 or so Crohn's disease patients whose TCR repertoires were analysed. The study was conducted in parallel with a multicentre cohort built to find predictors of early endoscopic recurrence after ileocolonic resection. Endoscopic postoperative recurrence was defined by a Rutgeerts score above i0. A total of approximately 150 mucosal samples from some 60 patients were sequenced, collected from several sites on the surgical specimen and at postoperative endoscopy. Broader findings and caveats from the paper: Postoperative endoscopy was performed at varying times within the first year after surgery, with a median delay of approximately 6.8 months. Higher percentages of high-frequency clones at the time of surgery were linked to endoscopic recurrence, and every patient with clonality above 26.8% (18/57) had recurrence. Only a subgroup of patients, of unstated size, had their mucosal CD4 and CD8 T cells sorted and sequenced. More high-frequency clones were carried by sorted CD8 T cells than by CD4 T cells, suggesting that mucosal expansions were mainly CD8. A significantly higher proportion of clonal expansions was observed in active smokers at surgery than in non-smokers (about 25% vs 20%, p=0.02).

The time point label of this sample denotes: neoterminal ileum biopsy at postoperative endoscopy, about 6 months after surgery. To be eligible, patients had to be adults with ileal or ileocolonic Crohn's disease and an indication for ileocolonic resection. Whole ileal mucosal biopsies were kept frozen at -80 degrees C prior to DNA extraction. Genomic DNA was isolated from frozen whole biopsies using a TRizol-based method, and the DNA was quantified with a NanoDrop 2000 spectrophotometer. V loses 3 bases at its end and J loses 6 bases; junction bases beyond the gene matches: 6. Reading from cysteine to phenylalanine, the CDR3 counts 15 amino acids. Only the CDR3 portion is preserved as DNA: 45 bases, with reading frame beginning at the first base. CDR1 and CDR2, per the germline V gene (reference sequence), are SGHNT and YYREEE.

The TCR sequence derives from an adult with Crohn's disease. The specimen sequenced was ileal tissue. Recombination joined TRBV5-4 with TRBJ2-1; 10 bases in the junction line up with TRBD2. The DNA sequence is TGTGCCAGCAGCTCTCAAGCGGGAGGGCGCAATGAGCAGTTCTTC. Translated, this is CASSSQAGGRNEQFF. The full variable domain, with segments outside the CDR3 supplied by the reference TRBV5-4 and TRBJ2-1 proteins, appears as ETGVTQSPTHLIKTRGQQVTLRCSSQSGHNTVSWYQQALGQGPQFIFQYYREEENGRGNFPPRFSGLQFPNYSSELNVNALELDDSALYLCASSSQAGGRNEQFFGPGTRLTVL.